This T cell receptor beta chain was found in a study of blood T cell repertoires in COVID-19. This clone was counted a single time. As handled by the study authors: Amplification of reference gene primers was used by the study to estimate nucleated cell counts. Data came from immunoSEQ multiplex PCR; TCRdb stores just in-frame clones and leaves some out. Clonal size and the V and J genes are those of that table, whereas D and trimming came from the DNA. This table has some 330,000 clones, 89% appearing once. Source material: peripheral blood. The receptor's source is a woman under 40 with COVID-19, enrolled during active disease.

The CDR3 DNA reads as TGTGCCAGCAGCTTAGGATTGGCCTCTGAAGCTTTCTTT. It encodes CASSLGLASEAFF. The V and J genes are TRBV11-2 and TRBJ1-1; no reliable D call. The length of the CDR3 is 13 residues. V shed 1 base and J shed 6 bases, with 9 bases lying between them. Germline CDR1 SGHAT, CDR2 FQNNGV. Variable domain in full (rest from reference TRBV11-2 and TRBJ1-1): EAGVAQSPRYKIIEKRQSVAFWCNPISGHATLYWYQQILGQGPKLLIQFQNNGVVDDSQLPKDRFSAERLKGVDSTLKIQPAKLEDSAVYLCASSLGLASEAFFGQGTRLTVV.